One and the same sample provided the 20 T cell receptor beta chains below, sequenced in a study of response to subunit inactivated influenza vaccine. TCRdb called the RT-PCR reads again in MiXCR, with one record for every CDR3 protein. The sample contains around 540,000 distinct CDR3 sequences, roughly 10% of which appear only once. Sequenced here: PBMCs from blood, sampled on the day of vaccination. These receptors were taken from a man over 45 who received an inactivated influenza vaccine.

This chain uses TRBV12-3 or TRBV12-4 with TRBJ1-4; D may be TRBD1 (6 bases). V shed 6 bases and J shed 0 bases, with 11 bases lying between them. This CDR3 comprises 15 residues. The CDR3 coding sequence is TGTGCCAGCAGCAGACAGGTTACAACTAATGAAAAACTGTTTTTT. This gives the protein CASSRQVTTNEKLFF.

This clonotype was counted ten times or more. The CDR3 sequence is CASSLQQRTDTQYF. CDR3 nucleotides: TGCGCCAGCAGCTTACAACAGAGAACAGATACGCAGTATTTT. This chain links TRBV5-1 with TRBJ2-3; D gene unclear. The CDR3 contains 14 residues. Trimming removed 2 bases at V and 3 bases at J, with 10 bases between. Germline CDR1 and CDR2: SGHRS and YFSETQ. The full variable domain, in which reference TRBV5-1 and TRBJ2-3 provide the parts outside the CDR3, is KAGVTQTPRYLIKTRGQQVTLSCSPISGHRSVSWYQQTPGQGLQFLFEYFSETQRNKGNFPGRFSGRQFSNSRSEMNVSTLELGDSALYLCASSLQQRTDTQYFGPGTRLTVL.

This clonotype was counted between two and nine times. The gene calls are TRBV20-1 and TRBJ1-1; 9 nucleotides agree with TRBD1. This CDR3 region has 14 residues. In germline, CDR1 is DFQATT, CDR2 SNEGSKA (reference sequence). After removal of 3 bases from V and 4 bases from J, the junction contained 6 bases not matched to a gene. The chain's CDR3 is CSARGQGAGTEAFF. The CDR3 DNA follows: TGCAGTGCTAGGGGACAGGGCGCTGGCACTGAAGCTTTCTTT.

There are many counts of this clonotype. In DNA form, the CDR3 reads TGCGCCAGCAGCTTTCAACAGGGAAACACTGAAGCTTTCTTT. It is translated as CASSFQQGNTEAFF. This chain joins TRBV5-1 and TRBJ1-1; a weak D match, TRBD1 (6 bases). There are 14 residues in the CDR3. The germline V gene encodes CDR1 SGHRS and CDR2 YFSETQ. The V and J ends lost 2 bases and 2 bases respectively, with 10 bases between them. Supplemented by reference TRBV5-1 and TRBJ1-1, the full variable domain reads KAGVTQTPRYLIKTRGQQVTLSCSPISGHRSVSWYQQTPGQGLQFLFEYFSETQRNKGNFPGRFSGRQFSNSRSEMNVSTLELGDSALYLCASSFQQGNTEAFFGQGTRLTVV.

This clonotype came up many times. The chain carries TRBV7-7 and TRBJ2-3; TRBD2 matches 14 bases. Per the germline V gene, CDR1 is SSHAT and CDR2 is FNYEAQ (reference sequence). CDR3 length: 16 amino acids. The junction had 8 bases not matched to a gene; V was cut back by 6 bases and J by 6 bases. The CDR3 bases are TGTGCCAGCAGTCAAGGGACTAGCGGGAGAATGGATACGCAGTATTTT. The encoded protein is CASSQGTSGRMDTQYF. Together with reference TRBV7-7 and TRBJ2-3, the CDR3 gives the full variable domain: GAGVSQSPRYKVTKRGQDVTLRCDPISSHATLYWYQQALGQGPEFLTYFNYEAQPDKSGLPSDRFSAERPEGSISTLTIQRTEQRDSAMYRCASSQGTSGRMDTQYFGPGTRLTVL.

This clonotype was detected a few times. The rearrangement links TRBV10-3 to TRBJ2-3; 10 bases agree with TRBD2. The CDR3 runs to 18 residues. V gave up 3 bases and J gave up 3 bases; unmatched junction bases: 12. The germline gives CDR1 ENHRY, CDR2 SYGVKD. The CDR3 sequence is CAISDPSGRDLRTDTQYF. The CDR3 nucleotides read TGTGCCATCAGTGATCCTAGCGGGAGAGATTTGAGGACAGATACGCAGTATTTT.

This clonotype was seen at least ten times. The CDR3 reads CASSPWTSGNNEQFF. The CDR3 DNA sequence: TGTGCCAGCAGTCCCTGGACTAGCGGAAACAATGAGCAGTTCTTC. The V and J genes are TRBV9 and TRBJ2-1; 10 bases map to TRBD2. CDR3 length: 15 amino acids. Germline-derived CDR1 and CDR2 are SGDLS and YYNGEE. The J segment lost 5 bases and the V segment lost 5 bases, leaving 7 bases of the junction unmatched.

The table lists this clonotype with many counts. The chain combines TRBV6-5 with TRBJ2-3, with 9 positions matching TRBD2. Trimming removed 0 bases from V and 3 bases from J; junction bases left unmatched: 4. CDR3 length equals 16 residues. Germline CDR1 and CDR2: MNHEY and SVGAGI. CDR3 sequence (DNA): TGTGCCAGCAGTTACTCCCCTAGCGGGATAACAGATACGCAGTATTTT. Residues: CASSYSPSGITDTQYF.

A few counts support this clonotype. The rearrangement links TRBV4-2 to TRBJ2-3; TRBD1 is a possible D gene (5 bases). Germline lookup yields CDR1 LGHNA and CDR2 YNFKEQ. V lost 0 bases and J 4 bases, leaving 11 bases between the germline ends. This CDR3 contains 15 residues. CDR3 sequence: CASSQERGLADTQYF. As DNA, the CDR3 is TGTGCCAGCAGCCAAGAAAGGGGTCTGGCAGATACGCAGTATTTT.

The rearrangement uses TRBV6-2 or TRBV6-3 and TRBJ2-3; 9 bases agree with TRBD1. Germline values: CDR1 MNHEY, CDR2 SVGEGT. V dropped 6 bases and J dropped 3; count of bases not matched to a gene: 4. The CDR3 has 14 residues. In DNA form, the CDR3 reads TGTGCCAGCAGAACCGGGACAGGGACAGATACGCAGTATTTT. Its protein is CASRTGTGTDTQYF.

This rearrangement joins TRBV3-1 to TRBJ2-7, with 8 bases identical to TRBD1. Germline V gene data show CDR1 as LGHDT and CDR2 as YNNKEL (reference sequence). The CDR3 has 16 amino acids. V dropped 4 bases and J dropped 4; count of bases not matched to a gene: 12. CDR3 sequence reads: CASSPDNGRGRYEQYF. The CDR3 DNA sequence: TGTGCCAGCAGCCCCGATAACGGCAGGGGGCGATACGAGCAGTACTTC.

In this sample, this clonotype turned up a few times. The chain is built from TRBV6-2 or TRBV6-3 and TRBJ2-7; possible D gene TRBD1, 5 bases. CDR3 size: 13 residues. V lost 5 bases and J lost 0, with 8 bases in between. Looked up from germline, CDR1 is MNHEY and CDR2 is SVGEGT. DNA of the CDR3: TGTGCCAGCAGTACGGACATCTCCTACGAGCAGTACTTC. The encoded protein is CASSTDISYEQYF.

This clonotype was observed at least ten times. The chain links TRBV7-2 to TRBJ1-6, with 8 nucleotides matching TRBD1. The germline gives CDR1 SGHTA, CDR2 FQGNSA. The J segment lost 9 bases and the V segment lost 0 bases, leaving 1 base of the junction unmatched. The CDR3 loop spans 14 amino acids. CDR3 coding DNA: TGTGCCAGCAGCTTAGCACAGGGGGTTTCACCCCTCCACTTT. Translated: CASSLAQGVSPLHF. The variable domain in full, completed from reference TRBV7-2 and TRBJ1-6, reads GAGVSQSPSNKVTEKGKDVELRCDPISGHTALYWYRQSLGQGLEFLIYFQGNSAPDKSGLPSDRFSAERTGGSVSTLTIQRTQQEDSAVYLCASSLAQGVSPLHFGNGTRLTVT.

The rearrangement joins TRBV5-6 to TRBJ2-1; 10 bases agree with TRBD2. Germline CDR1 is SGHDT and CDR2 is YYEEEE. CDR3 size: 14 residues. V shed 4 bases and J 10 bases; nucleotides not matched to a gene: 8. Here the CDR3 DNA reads TGTGCCAGCAGCAAGCGGGAGGGTTTAAGAGAGCAGTTCTTC. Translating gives CASSKREGLREQFF.

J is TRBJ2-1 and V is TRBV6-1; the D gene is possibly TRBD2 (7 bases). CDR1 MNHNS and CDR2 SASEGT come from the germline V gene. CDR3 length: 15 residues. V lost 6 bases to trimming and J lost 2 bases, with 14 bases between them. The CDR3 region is CASRGGTYTYNEQFF. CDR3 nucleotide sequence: TGTGCCAGCAGGGGGGGGACATACACCTACAATGAGCAGTTCTTC.

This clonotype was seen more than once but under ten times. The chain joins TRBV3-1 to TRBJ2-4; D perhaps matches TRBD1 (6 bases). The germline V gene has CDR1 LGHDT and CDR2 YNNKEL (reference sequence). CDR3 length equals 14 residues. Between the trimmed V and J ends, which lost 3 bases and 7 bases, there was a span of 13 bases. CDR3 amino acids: CASSHRDKKNIQYF. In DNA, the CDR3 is TGTGCCAGCAGCCACCGGGACAAAAAGAACATTCAGTACTTC.

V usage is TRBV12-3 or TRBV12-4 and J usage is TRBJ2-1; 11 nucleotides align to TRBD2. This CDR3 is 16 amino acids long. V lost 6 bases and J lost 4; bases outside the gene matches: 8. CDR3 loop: CASSPLSGRDYNEQFF. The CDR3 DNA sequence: TGTGCCAGCAGCCCTCTTAGCGGGAGGGATTACAATGAGCAGTTCTTC.

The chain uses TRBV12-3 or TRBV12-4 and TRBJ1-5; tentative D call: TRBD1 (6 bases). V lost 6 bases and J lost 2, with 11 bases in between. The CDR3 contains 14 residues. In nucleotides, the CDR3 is TGTGCCAGCAGGGTACAGGGACGCAATCAGCCCCAGCATTTT. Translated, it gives CASRVQGRNQPQHF.

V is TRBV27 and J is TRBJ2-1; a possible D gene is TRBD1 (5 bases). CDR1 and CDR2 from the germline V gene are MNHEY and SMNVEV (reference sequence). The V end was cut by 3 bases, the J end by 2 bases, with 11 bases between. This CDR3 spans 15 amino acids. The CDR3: CASSLGLTAYNEQFF. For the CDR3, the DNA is TGTGCCAGCAGTTTGGGTCTGACAGCCTACAATGAGCAGTTCTTC.

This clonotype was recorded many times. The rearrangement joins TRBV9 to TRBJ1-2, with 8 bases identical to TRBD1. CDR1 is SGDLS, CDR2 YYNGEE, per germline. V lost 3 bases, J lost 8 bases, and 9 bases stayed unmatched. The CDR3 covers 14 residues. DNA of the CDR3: TGTGCCAGCAGCGCCACGACTCCAGGGGGCGGCTACACCTTC. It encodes CASSATTPGGGYTF.